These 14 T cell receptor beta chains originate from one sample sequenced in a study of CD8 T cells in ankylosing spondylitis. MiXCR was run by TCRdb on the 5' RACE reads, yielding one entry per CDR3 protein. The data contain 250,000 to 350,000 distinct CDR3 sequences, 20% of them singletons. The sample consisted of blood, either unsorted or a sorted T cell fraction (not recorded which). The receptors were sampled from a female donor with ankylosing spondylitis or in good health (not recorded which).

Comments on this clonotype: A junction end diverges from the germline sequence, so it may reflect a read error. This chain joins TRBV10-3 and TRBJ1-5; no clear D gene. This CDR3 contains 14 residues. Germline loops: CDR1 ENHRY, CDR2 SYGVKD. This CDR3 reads CATNPMLGTAPSDF. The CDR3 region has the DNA TGTGCCACCAACCCCATGCTCGGCACAGCCCCATCGGATTTT.

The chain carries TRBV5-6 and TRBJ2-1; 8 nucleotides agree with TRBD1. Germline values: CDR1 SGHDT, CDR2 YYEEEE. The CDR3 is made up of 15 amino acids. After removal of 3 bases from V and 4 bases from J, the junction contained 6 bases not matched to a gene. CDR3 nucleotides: TGTGCCAGCAGCTCGGGACAGGTCCTTTACAATGAGCAGTTCTTC. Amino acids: CASSSGQVLYNEQFF.

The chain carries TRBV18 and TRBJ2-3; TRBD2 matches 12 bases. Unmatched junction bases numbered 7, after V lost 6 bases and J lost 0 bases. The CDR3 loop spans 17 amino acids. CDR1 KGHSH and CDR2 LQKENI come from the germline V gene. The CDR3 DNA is TGTGCCAGCTCCCCCCTCGGGACTAGCGGGAGCACAGATACGCAGTATTTT. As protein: CASSPLGTSGSTDTQYF.

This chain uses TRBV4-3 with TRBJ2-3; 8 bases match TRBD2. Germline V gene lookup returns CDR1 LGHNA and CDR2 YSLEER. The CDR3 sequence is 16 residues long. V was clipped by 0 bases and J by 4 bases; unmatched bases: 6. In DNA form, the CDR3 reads TGCGCCAGCAGCCAAGATCCAGCGGGAGTGCCAGATACGCAGTATTTT. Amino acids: CASSQDPAGVPDTQYF.

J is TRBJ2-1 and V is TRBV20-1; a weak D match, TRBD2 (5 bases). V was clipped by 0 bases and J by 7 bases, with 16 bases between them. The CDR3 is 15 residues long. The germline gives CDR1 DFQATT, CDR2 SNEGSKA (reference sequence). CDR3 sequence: CSARDGRWSGNEQFF. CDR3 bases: TGCAGTGCTAGAGATGGGAGATGGTCGGGAAATGAGCAGTTCTTC.

CDR3 region: CASSSTDANTGELFF. In DNA, the CDR3 is TGCGCCAGCAGCTCTACGGATGCCAACACCGGGGAGCTGTTTTTT. The chain has TRBV5-1 and TRBJ2-2; D gene ambiguous. The V end lost 3 bases, the J end lost 2 bases, and 11 bases lay between the germline ends. The CDR3 runs 15 residues. In germline, CDR1 is SGHRS, CDR2 YFSETQ.

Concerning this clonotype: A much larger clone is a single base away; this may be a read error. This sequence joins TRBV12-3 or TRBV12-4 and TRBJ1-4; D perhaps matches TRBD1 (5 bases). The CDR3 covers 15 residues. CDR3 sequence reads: CASRGGHTTNEELFF. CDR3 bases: TGTGCCAGCAGAGGAGGACACACAACTAATGAAGAACTGTTTTTT.

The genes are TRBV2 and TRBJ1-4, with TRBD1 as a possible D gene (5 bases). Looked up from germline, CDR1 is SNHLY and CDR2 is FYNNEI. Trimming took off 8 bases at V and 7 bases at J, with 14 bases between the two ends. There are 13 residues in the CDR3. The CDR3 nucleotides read TGTGCCAGCCTTACGCCTGGGGGTGAAAAACTGTTTTTT. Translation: CASLTPGGEKLFF.

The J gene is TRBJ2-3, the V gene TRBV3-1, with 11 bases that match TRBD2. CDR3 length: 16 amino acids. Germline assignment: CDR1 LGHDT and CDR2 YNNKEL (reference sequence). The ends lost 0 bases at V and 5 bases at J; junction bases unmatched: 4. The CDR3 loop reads CASSQDIAGGIDTQYF. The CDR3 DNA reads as TGTGCCAGCAGCCAAGATATAGCGGGAGGGATAGATACGCAGTATTTT.

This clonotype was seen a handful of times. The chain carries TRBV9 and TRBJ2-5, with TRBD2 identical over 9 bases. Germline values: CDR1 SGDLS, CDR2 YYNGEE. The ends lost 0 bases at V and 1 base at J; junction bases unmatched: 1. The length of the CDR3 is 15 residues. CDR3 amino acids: CASSVEAGGQETQYF. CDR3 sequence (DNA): TGTGCCAGCAGCGTAGAAGCGGGAGGCCAAGAGACCCAGTACTTC. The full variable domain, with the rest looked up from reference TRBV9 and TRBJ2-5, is DSGVTQTPKHLITATGQRVTLRCSPRSGDLSVYWYQQSLDQGLQFLIQYYNGEERAKGNILERFSAQQFPDLHSELNLSSLELGDSALYFCASSVEAGGQETQYFGPGTRLLVL.

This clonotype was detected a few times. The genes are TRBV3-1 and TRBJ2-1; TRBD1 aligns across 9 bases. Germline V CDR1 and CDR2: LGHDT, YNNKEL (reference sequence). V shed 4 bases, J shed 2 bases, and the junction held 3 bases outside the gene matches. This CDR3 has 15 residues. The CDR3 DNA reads TGTGCCAGCAGCCTATGGACAGGGGCCTACAATGAGCAGTTCTTC. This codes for CASSLWTGAYNEQFF.

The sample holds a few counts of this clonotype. CDR3 bases: TGTGCCAGCAGCTTAGGGTGGGCAAATGAGCAGTTCTTC. Protein: CASSLGWANEQFF. The J gene is TRBJ2-1, the V gene TRBV7-8; no firm D call. Germline CDR1 and CDR2: SGHVS and FQNEAQ. Deletions cut 1 base from V and 7 bases from J, with 8 bases between. The length of the CDR3 is 13 residues.

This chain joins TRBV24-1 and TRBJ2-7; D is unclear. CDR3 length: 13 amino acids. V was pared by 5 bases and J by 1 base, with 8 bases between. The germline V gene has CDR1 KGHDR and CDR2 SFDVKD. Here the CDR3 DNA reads TGTGCCACCAGTGGAGCCGGATCCTACGAGCAGTACTTC. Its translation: CATSGAGSYEQYF.

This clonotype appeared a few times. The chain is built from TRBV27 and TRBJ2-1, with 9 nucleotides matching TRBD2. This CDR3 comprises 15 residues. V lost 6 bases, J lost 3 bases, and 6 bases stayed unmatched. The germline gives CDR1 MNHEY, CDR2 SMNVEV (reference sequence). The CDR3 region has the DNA TGTGCCAGCAGCCCGAGCGGGAGGCGCTACAATGAGCAGTTCTTC. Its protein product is CASSPSGRRYNEQFF.